This is a list of T cell receptor beta chains from one sample in a study of vaccination and CD4 T cells after COVID-19. TCRdb fed the PCR reads into MiXCR, producing one record per CDR3 protein. The table has approximately 21,000 distinct CDR3 sequences, roughly 40% seen once; the top ten hold over 8%. These receptors' antigens are unknown. Material: CD4+ T cells from blood, cultured in vitro, obtained after SARS-CoV-2 vaccination. The origin of the receptors is a human donor who had recovered from COVID-19. Each CDR3 is given with its conserved first and last residue. The order of the fields is CDR3 protein, CDR3 length, J gene, D gene, V gene. D genes are given only for firm matches.

CDR3: CSARVPGPETQYF
length: 13
J: TRBJ2-5
D: NA
V: TRBV20-1

CDR3: CASGLPGNQPQHF
length: 13
J: TRBJ1-5
D: NA
V: TRBV12-5

CDR3: CASSTTYEQYF
length: 11
J: TRBJ2-7
D: NA
V: TRBV11-3

CDR3: CASRRDPGRTEAFF
length: 14
J: TRBJ1-1
D: NA
V: TRBV12-3/TRBV12-4

CDR3: CASSPNLGDRQPQHF
length: 15
J: TRBJ1-5
D: NA
V: TRBV5-1

CDR3: CASSLSMTGRREQYF
length: 15
J: TRBJ2-7
D: TRBD1
V: TRBV12-3/TRBV12-4

CDR3: CASSLLNSDQPQHF
length: 14
J: TRBJ1-5
D: NA
V: TRBV28

CDR3: CASSPRQWVQPQHF
length: 14
J: TRBJ1-5
D: NA
V: TRBV25-1

CDR3: CASTNPRREVEQFF
length: 14
J: TRBJ2-1
D: TRBD2
V: TRBV19

CDR3: CSATGTGGVETQYF
length: 14
J: TRBJ2-5
D: TRBD1
V: TRBV20-1

CDR3: CASSAGGHGTRQPQHF
length: 16
J: TRBJ1-5
D: NA
V: TRBV6-1

CDR3: CASSQLAGGRSLPLPYEQYF
length: 20
J: TRBJ2-7
D: TRBD2
V: TRBV27

CDR3: CASSLVGTTNTEAFF
length: 15
J: TRBJ1-1
D: NA
V: TRBV27

CDR3: CASSPGSGSGTDTQYF
length: 16
J: TRBJ2-3
D: TRBD2
V: TRBV7-9

CDR3: CASSPSGQVNSPLHF
length: 15
J: TRBJ1-6
D: TRBD1
V: TRBV18

CDR3: CASSYWTLGQTQPQHF
length: 16
J: TRBJ1-5
D: NA
V: TRBV6-5

CDR3: CSGDRGGEAFF
length: 11
J: TRBJ1-1
D: TRBD1
V: TRBV29-1

CDR3: CASSTDNSPLHF
length: 12
J: TRBJ1-6
D: NA
V: TRBV6-1

CDR3: CATSPSGQGGDTQYF
length: 15
J: TRBJ2-3
D: TRBD1
V: TRBV24-1

CDR3: CASSYQGRGTDTQYF
length: 15
J: TRBJ2-3
D: NA
V: TRBV6-2/TRBV6-3

CDR3: CASSVAPGANSPLHF
length: 15
J: TRBJ1-6
D: NA
V: TRBV9

CDR3: CSARNRTLNTEAFF
length: 14
J: TRBJ1-1
D: NA
V: TRBV20-1

CDR3: CASGLVTGVGSPLHF
length: 15
J: TRBJ1-6
D: TRBD1
V: TRBV12-5

CDR3: CASSRTGVDSPLHF
length: 14
J: TRBJ1-6
D: TRBD1
V: TRBV27

CDR3: CASSRDTDQETQYF
length: 14
J: TRBJ2-5
D: NA
V: TRBV7-7

CDR3: CASNIPGLFGYTF
length: 13
J: TRBJ1-2
D: NA
V: TRBV19

CDR3: CSARDHGGSGDNEKLFF
length: 17
J: TRBJ1-4
D: NA
V: TRBV20-1